The 31 T cell receptor beta chains listed next were all sequenced from one sample in a study of T-cell reconstitution after alpha-beta-depleted transplantation in children. Unique molecular identifiers were built into the TCRbeta library. A single record per CDR3 protein comes from TCRdb applying MiXCR to the PCR reads. Here the sample spans around 530,000 distinct CDR3 sequences, over 25% being singletons. The sample here was PBMCs from the stem cell graft donor, taken from the stem cell graft. These receptors all stem from a human donor who donated a stem cell graft to a child with aplastic anemia.

V gene TRBV27 combines with J gene TRBJ2-5, with D unclear. The V gene lost 6 bases and the J gene lost 4 bases, with 12 bases spanning the gap. CDR1 is MNHEY and CDR2 is SMNVEV in the germline V gene (reference sequence). The CDR3 runs 13 residues. CDR3 coding DNA: TGTGCCAGCAGAGACAAGTCGACAGAGACCCAGTACTTC. Encoded protein: CASRDKSTETQYF.

The chain links TRBV11-1 to TRBJ2-1, with D possibly being TRBD2 (6 bases). The V gene's germline CDR1 is SGHAT and CDR2 FQDESV (reference sequence). Trimming took off 4 bases at V and 6 bases at J, with 16 bases between the two ends. This CDR3 is built from 15 residues. The CDR3 loop reads CASSYGGRRPNEQFF. The CDR3 region has the DNA TGTGCCAGCAGCTATGGGGGGAGGCGGCCCAATGAGCAGTTCTTC.

This rearrangement joins TRBV27 to TRBJ1-1; tentative D call: TRBD1 (6 bases). The ends were cut back, 7 bases at V and 7 bases at J, with 22 bases in the middle. This CDR3 spans 15 amino acids. Germline V gene data show CDR1 as MNHEY and CDR2 as SMNVEV (reference sequence). CDR3 sequence reads: CASITQGSGPIEAFF. CDR3 sequence (DNA): TGTGCCAGCATTACCCAGGGGTCCGGGCCGATTGAAGCTTTCTTT.

The table lists this clonotype with a few counts. The chain joins TRBV6-2 or TRBV6-3 to TRBJ1-5; D remains ambiguous. This CDR3 has 20 amino acids. Germline CDR1 is MNHEY and CDR2 is SVGEGT. V lost 4 bases, J lost 0 bases, and 25 bases lay in between. The CDR3 region has the DNA TGTGCCAGCAGTTGGGTTTTGGTCGGCTGGGGAGAGGATAGCAATCAGCCCCAGCATTTT. Protein: CASSWVLVGWGEDSNQPQHF.

In its sample, this clonotype was seen a few times. V usage is TRBV6-2 or TRBV6-3 and J usage is TRBJ2-7; D remains ambiguous. This CDR3 comprises 15 residues. Per the germline V gene, CDR1 is MNHEY and CDR2 is SVGEGT. Trimming took off 0 bases at V and 2 bases at J, with 11 bases between the two ends. CDR3 DNA sequence: TGTGCCAGCAGTTACTCGGCGACACCTCCCTACGAGCAGTACGTC. This translates into CASSYSATPPYEQYV.

V usage is TRBV10-3 and J usage is TRBJ2-3; either TRBD1 or TRBD2 may fit D (5 bases each). Germline loops: CDR1 ENHRY, CDR2 SYGVKD. The germline V and J ends were trimmed by 8 bases and 4 bases, with 19 bases remaining between them. The CDR3 is 15 residues long. The CDR3 reads CAISSGIGTPDTQYF. In nucleotides, the CDR3 is TGTGCCATCTCCTCTGGGATAGGGACCCCAGATACGCAGTATTTT.

This chain links TRBV9 with TRBJ2-1, with 8 positions matching TRBD2. The CDR3 runs to 15 residues. CDR1 is SGDLS, CDR2 YYNGEE, per germline. Germline trimming cut 3 bases from V and 8 bases from J; bases unmatched to any gene: 10. CDR3 in amino acids: CASSGQGGGRYEQFF. As DNA, the CDR3 is TGTGCCAGCAGCGGCCAGGGCGGGGGGAGGTATGAGCAGTTCTTC.

This chain uses TRBV5-5 with TRBJ1-5; the D is unclear. Germline-derived CDR1 and CDR2 are SGHKS and YYEKEE (reference sequence). There are 14 residues in the CDR3. Trimming took off 2 bases at V and 0 bases at J, with 6 bases between the two ends. CDR3 nucleotide sequence: TGTGCCAGCAGCTTTCGCAATAGCAATCAGCCCCAGCATTTT. Protein: CASSFRNSNQPQHF.

This clonotype was recorded at least ten times. The V call is TRBV7-2, the J call TRBJ2-5, with TRBD1 matching 8 bases. Trimming removed 6 bases from V and 4 bases from J; junction bases left unmatched: 7. There are 14 residues in the CDR3. CDR1 and CDR2 (germline): SGHTA, FQGNSA. CDR3 DNA sequence: TGTGCCAGCAGTTACTCAGGACAGGGAGAGACCCAGTACTTC. Translation: CASSYSGQGETQYF.

In its sample, this clonotype was seen a few times. This chain links TRBV6-1 with TRBJ2-7; 9 positions agree with TRBD1. V lost 6 bases, J lost 1 base, and 1 base stayed unmatched. Germline-derived CDR1 and CDR2 are MNHNS and SASEGT. The CDR3 loop spans 13 amino acids. CDR3 loop: CASSDRGSYEQYF. The CDR3 region has the DNA TGTGCCAGCAGCGACAGGGGGTCCTACGAGCAGTACTTC.

The gene calls are TRBV20-1 and TRBJ1-5; TRBD1 aligns across 7 bases. CDR1 and CDR2 from the germline V gene are DFQATT and SNEGSKA (reference sequence). CDR3 length: 14 amino acids. V lost 0 bases, J lost 6 bases, and 5 bases stayed unmatched. Written as DNA, the CDR3 is TGCAGTGCTAGAGATCCAGGGGGGAGTCAGCCCCAGCATTTT. This codes for CSARDPGGSQPQHF.

The genes are TRBV7-2 and TRBJ2-1, with D possibly being TRBD1 (6 bases). CDR1 is SGHTA and CDR2 is FQGNSA in the germline V gene. Trimming took off 6 bases at V and 9 bases at J, with 21 bases between the two ends. This CDR3 has 15 amino acids. CDR3 protein: CASSRGQGMFREQFF. In nucleotides, the CDR3 is TGTGCCAGCAGTCGAGGGCAGGGGATGTTTCGTGAGCAGTTCTTC.

The table lists this clonotype with a few counts. The chain joins TRBV24-1 to TRBJ2-2, with a tentative D call TRBD1 (6 bases). The ends were cut back, 3 bases at V and 4 bases at J, with 11 bases in the middle. The V gene's germline CDR1 is KGHDR and CDR2 SFDVKD. This CDR3 comprises 15 residues. The CDR3 protein is CATSDGQYVTGELFF. CDR3 nucleotides: TGTGCCACCAGTGATGGACAGTACGTCACCGGGGAGCTGTTTTTT.

As regards this clonotype: One end of the junction is discordant with germline, which a read error may explain. This chain connects TRBV15 to TRBJ2-1; 10 bases line up with TRBD2. The CDR3 is made up of 17 amino acids. Germline loops: CDR1 LNHNV, CDR2 YYDKDF (reference sequence). The CDR3 DNA is TGTGTCACCAGCAGAGAAATCAGCGGGAGGGCTCTCAATGAGCAGTTCTTC. Its protein is CVTSREISGRALNEQFF. Complete variable domain (other parts from reference TRBV15 and TRBJ2-1): DAMVIQNPRYQVTQFGKPVTLSCSQTLNHNVMYWYQQKSSQAPKLLFHYYDKDFNNEADTPDNFQSRRPNTSFCFLDIRSPGLGDTAMYLCVTSREISGRALNEQFFGPGTRLTVL.

This clonotype has just a few counts. The chain employs TRBV30 and TRBJ2-1; 10 positions match TRBD2. The CDR3 is 17 amino acids. The V and J ends lost 0 bases and 8 bases, in that order; junction bases with no gene match: 13. Germline V gives CDR1 GTSNPN, CDR2 SVGIG (reference sequence). CDR3 amino acids: CAWSVALSGRARDEQFF. The CDR3 coding sequence is TGTGCCTGGAGTGTCGCCTTGAGCGGGAGGGCCAGGGATGAGCAGTTCTTC.

The chain couples TRBV18 to TRBJ2-2, with D perhaps TRBD1 or TRBD2 (5 bases each). The CDR3 runs 13 residues. The germline V gene has CDR1 KGHSH and CDR2 LQKENI. V was clipped by 6 bases and J by 4 bases, with 9 bases between them. The CDR3 loop reads CASSEGTTGELFF. Written as DNA, the CDR3 is TGTGCCAGCTCGGAAGGGACCACCGGGGAGCTGTTTTTT.

This clonotype was observed a handful of times. The rearrangement uses TRBV11-3 and TRBJ2-1; D is unresolved. The CDR3 totals 15 residues. Germline lookup yields CDR1 SGHNT and CDR2 YENEEA. Trimming stripped 4 bases from V and 0 bases from J, with 10 bases between. The CDR3 DNA follows: TGTGCCAGCAGCTCACGGCGCGGCTCCTACAATGAGCAGTTCTTC. This sequence encodes CASSSRRGSYNEQFF.

The chain combines TRBV19 with TRBJ2-1; tentatively, D is TRBD1 or TRBD2 (5 bases each). Germline lookup yields CDR1 LNHDA and CDR2 SQIVND (reference sequence). The CDR3 spans 15 residues. V was pared by 3 bases and J by 0 bases, with 9 bases between. CDR3 coding DNA: TGTGCCAGTAGTATGGGTGGGACCTCCTACAATGAGCAGTTCTTC. It is translated as CASSMGGTSYNEQFF. The variable domain in full, with the rest retrieved from reference TRBV19 and TRBJ2-1, is DGGITQSPKYLFRKEGQNVTLSCEQNLNHDAMYWYRQDPGQGLRLIYYSQIVNDFQKGDIAEGYSVSREKKESFPLTVTSAQKNPTAFYLCASSMGGTSYNEQFFGPGTRLTVL.

The chain recombines TRBV7-9 with TRBJ2-1; D is perhaps TRBD2 (5 bases). V lost 1 base and J 6 bases, leaving 13 bases between the germline ends. The CDR3 spans 15 residues. Germline assignment: CDR1 SEHNR and CDR2 FQNEAQ (reference sequence). CDR3 nucleotides: TGTGCCAGCAGCTTAGGCGGGTTTGCCCGCAATGAGCAGTTCTTC. Translated, it gives CASSLGGFARNEQFF. Supplemented by reference TRBV7-9 and TRBJ2-1, the full variable domain reads DTGVSQNPRHKITKRGQNVTFRCDPISEHNRLYWYRQTLGQGPEFLTYFQNEAQLEKSRLLSDRFSAERPKGSFSTLEIQRTEQGDSAMYLCASSLGGFARNEQFFGPGTRLTVL.

The rearrangement uses TRBV30 and TRBJ1-1, with D maybe TRBD1 (6 bases). This CDR3 contains 14 residues. Trimming removed 2 bases at V and 1 base at J, with 11 bases between. CDR1 is GTSNPN, CDR2 SVGIG, per germline (reference sequence). CDR3 sequence: CAWSTGYRNTEAFF. In DNA, the CDR3 is TGTGCCTGGAGTACAGGGTACCGGAACACTGAAGCTTTCTTT.

This clonotype was counted between two and nine times. The rearrangement links TRBV11-1 to TRBJ2-4, with 11 bases that match TRBD2. The ends lost 4 bases at V and 8 bases at J; junction bases unmatched: 16. The CDR3 is made up of 18 amino acids. CDR1 and CDR2 (germline): SGHAT, FQDESV (reference sequence). In nucleotides, the CDR3 is TGTGCCAGCAGCTCCACTAGCGGGAGTAGGGGTCGTTCGGACATTCAGTACTTC. Its protein product is CASSSTSGSRGRSDIQYF.

This sequence joins TRBV12-3 or TRBV12-4 and TRBJ1-2; possible D gene TRBD1, 5 bases. The CDR3 extends over 13 amino acids. V was shortened by 6 bases and J by 8 bases, with 16 bases between the two germline ends. The CDR3 is CASSRRRGEGYTF. The CDR3 nucleotides are TGTGCCAGCAGCAGGAGACGGGGGGAAGGCTACACCTTC.

The chain combines TRBV10-1 with TRBJ2-2, with unresolved D. CDR3 length equals 13 residues. The germline V and J ends were trimmed by 6 bases and 3 bases, with 8 bases remaining between them. Germline V gives CDR1 WNHNN, CDR2 SYGVQD (reference sequence). CDR3 in amino acids: CASSEAYTGELFF. CDR3 bases: TGCGCCAGCAGCGAAGCTTACACCGGGGAGCTGTTTTTT.

The chain combines TRBV9 with TRBJ1-1; no firm D call. V lost 0 bases and J lost 3, with 9 bases in between. CDR3 size: 14 residues. Germline assignment: CDR1 SGDLS and CDR2 YYNGEE. The chain's CDR3 is CASSVGDIYTEAFF. DNA for the CDR3: TGTGCCAGCAGCGTAGGAGACATTTACACTGAAGCTTTCTTT.

This clonotype came up a few times. The chain uses TRBV5-5 and TRBJ2-1; D uncertain. With 2 bases removed from V and 5 bases from J, the gap between germline ends came to 14 bases. CDR1 is SGHKS and CDR2 is YYEKEE in the germline V gene (reference sequence). The CDR3 sequence is 15 residues long. The CDR3, as DNA: TGTGCCAGCAGCTTCGCGACGGGTGCTAACAATGAGCAGTTCTTC. It yields the protein CASSFATGANNEQFF. Combining the CDR3 with reference TRBV5-5 and TRBJ2-1 gives the whole variable domain DAGVTQSPTHLIKTRGQQVTLRCSPISGHKSVSWYQQVLGQGPQFIFQYYEKEERGRGNFPDRFSARQFPNYSSELNVNALLLGDSALYLCASSFATGANNEQFFGPGTRLTVL.

This chain connects TRBV4-1 to TRBJ2-3; 10 nucleotides match TRBD2. CDR1 is MGHRA, CDR2 YSYEKL, per germline. V gave up 0 bases and J gave up 1 base; unmatched junction bases: 7. The CDR3 has 18 amino acids. CDR3 DNA sequence: TGCGCCAGCAGCCAAGAAGCGGGAGGGTCTTATGGCACAGATACGCAGTATTTT. Translated: CASSQEAGGSYGTDTQYF.

J is TRBJ2-2 and V is TRBV5-1, with unresolved D. The CDR3 is 15 amino acids. The V gene lost 5 bases and the J gene lost 0 bases, with 11 bases spanning the gap. Germline V gene lookup returns CDR1 SGHRS and CDR2 YFSETQ. The CDR3 sequence: CASSRPFANTGELFF. The CDR3 bases are TGCGCCAGCAGTAGACCTTTTGCGAACACCGGGGAGCTGTTTTTT.

The chain is built from TRBV7-2 and TRBJ2-1; D may match TRBD1 or TRBD2 (5 bases each). Germline V gene lookup returns CDR1 SGHTA and CDR2 FQGNSA. Trimming shortened V by 1 base and J by 5 bases, and 15 bases separated the two germline ends. The CDR3 is made up of 16 amino acids. The CDR3 is CASSLVSSRADNEQFF. The DNA of the CDR3 is TGTGCCAGCAGCTTAGTTTCTAGCAGGGCCGACAATGAGCAGTTCTTC.

The chain joins TRBV20-1 to TRBJ1-5; TRBD1 matches 7 bases. This CDR3 comprises 13 residues. V shed 6 bases, J shed 3 bases, and the junction held 5 bases outside the gene matches. In germline, CDR1 is DFQATT, CDR2 SNEGSKA (reference sequence). In DNA, the CDR3 is TGCAGTGCCCCGACAGGGTACAATCAGCCCCAGCATTTT. It translates to CSAPTGYNQPQHF.

The V call is TRBV30, the J call TRBJ1-4; 8 bases align to TRBD1. CDR1 and CDR2 from the germline V gene are GTSNPN and SVGIG (reference sequence). This CDR3 is 15 amino acids long. V lost 1 base, J lost 3 bases, and 4 bases stayed unmatched. CDR3 nucleotide sequence: TGTGCCTGGAGTGCAGGGGGCTTTTCTAATGAAAAACTGTTTTTT. Translating gives CAWSAGGFSNEKLFF.

The chain recombines TRBV6-1 with TRBJ1-5, with D perhaps TRBD1 (6 bases). The length of the CDR3 is 14 residues. The germline V and J ends were trimmed by 3 bases and 6 bases, with 12 bases remaining between them. Germline V gene data show CDR1 as MNHNS and CDR2 as SASEGT. The CDR3 sequence is CASSEHFRGQPQHF. CDR3 in DNA: TGTGCCAGCAGTGAGCACTTCAGGGGTCAGCCCCAGCATTTT.